One and the same sample provided the 19 T cell receptor beta chains below, sequenced in a study of T-cell memory formation after mild COVID-19. Each CDR3 protein is one row after TCRdb ran MiXCR on the 5' RACE reads. The data hold 300,000 to 350,000 distinct CDR3 sequences, with 10% to 15% observed a single time. The sample taken for sequencing was PBMCs or a T cell subset sorted from them (not recorded which). The origin of the receptors is a young man who had mild COVID-19 (a few samples of this study predate the infection). Cell type and time point are not known.

The J gene is TRBJ2-5, the V gene TRBV5-1; 9 positions agree with TRBD1. The CDR3 is made up of 15 amino acids. Germline V CDR1 and CDR2: SGHRS, YFSETQ. The J segment lost 1 base and the V segment lost 5 bases, leaving 6 bases of the junction unmatched. The CDR3 region is CASRKGQGFQETQYF. CDR3 coding DNA: TGCGCCAGCAGGAAGGGACAGGGATTCCAAGAGACCCAGTACTTC.

This clonotype was seen more than once but under ten times. The chain carries TRBV6-2 or TRBV6-3 and TRBJ1-5, with D perhaps matching TRBD1 (5 bases). Trimming pared 5 bases from V and 1 base from J, leaving 12 bases between. CDR1 is MNHEY, CDR2 SVGEGT, per germline. The CDR3 loop spans 15 amino acids. The CDR3 nucleotides are TGTGCCAGCAGTGAAGACCCAGGGAGCAATCAGCCCCAGCATTTT. Amino acids: CASSEDPGSNQPQHF.

The V call is TRBV13, the J call TRBJ2-1; D perhaps matches TRBD2 (6 bases). The CDR3 spans 15 residues. The germline V gene has CDR1 PRHDT and CDR2 FYEKMQ (reference sequence). The V gene lost 5 bases and the J gene lost 5 bases, with 16 bases spanning the gap. The DNA for the CDR3 is TGTGCCAGCAGCGGCCGGGGTGCGGGGAACAATGAGCAGTTCTTC. Protein product: CASSGRGAGNNEQFF.

The V gene is TRBV5-1, the J gene TRBJ2-2; 7 bases align to TRBD1. This CDR3 contains 16 residues. Trimming cost V 7 bases and J 0 bases; bases outside gene matches: 9. Germline-derived CDR1 and CDR2 are SGHRS and YFSETQ. This chain's CDR3 is CASRHPQGTNTGELFF. CDR3 DNA sequence: TGCGCCAGCCGACACCCACAGGGGACGAACACCGGGGAGCTGTTTTTT.

This clonotype was picked up a small number of times. The chain links TRBV12-3 or TRBV12-4 to TRBJ2-7; no clear D. The V gene lost 5 bases and the J gene lost 7 bases, with 15 bases spanning the gap. This CDR3 comprises 13 residues. The CDR3 reads CASSGPRSREQYF. CDR3 bases: TGTGCCAGCAGTGGACCTAGGAGTCGGGAGCAGTACTTC.

The rearrangement uses TRBV28 and TRBJ2-4; tentatively, D is TRBD1 or TRBD2 (5 bases each). This CDR3 has 15 amino acids. V lost 3 bases to trimming and J lost 2 bases, with 11 bases between them. CDR1 and CDR2 (germline): MDHEN, SYDVKM. The CDR3 DNA sequence: TGTGCCAGCAGTTTGGGTGGGGACCCCAAAAACATTCAGTACTTC. Its translation is CASSLGGDPKNIQYF.

In its sample, this clonotype was seen a few times. J is TRBJ1-2 and V is TRBV20-1; a weak D match, TRBD1 (6 bases). CDR3 length: 11 amino acids. The V gene's germline CDR1 is DFQATT and CDR2 SNEGSKA (reference sequence). Trimming stripped 5 bases from V and 4 bases from J, with 8 bases between. The CDR3 here is CSAQTGYGYTF. The CDR3 DNA reads as TGCAGTGCTCAGACAGGCTATGGCTACACCTTC.

This clonotype turned up a few times. This sequence joins TRBV2 and TRBJ2-7, with 8 nucleotides matching TRBD1. The ends lost 7 bases at V and 0 bases at J; junction bases unmatched: 11. Per the germline V gene, CDR1 is SNHLY and CDR2 is FYNNEI. This CDR3 region has 16 residues. For the CDR3, the DNA is TGTGCCAGCAATGCCGCCTCACAGGGGGTCTCCTACGAGCAGTACTTC. Protein sequence: CASNAASQGVSYEQYF.

The rearrangement joins TRBV7-9 to TRBJ2-2, with TRBD1 matching over 7 bases. The germline V gene encodes CDR1 SEHNR and CDR2 FQNEAQ (reference sequence). Germline trimming cut 8 bases from V and 2 bases from J; bases unmatched to any gene: 2. The CDR3 runs to 13 residues. CDR3 residues: CASGDSNTGELFF. The DNA for the CDR3 is TGTGCCAGCGGGGACAGCAACACCGGGGAGCTGTTTTTT. Supplemented by reference TRBV7-9 and TRBJ2-2, the full variable domain reads DTGVSQNPRHKITKRGQNVTFRCDPISEHNRLYWYRQTLGQGPEFLTYFQNEAQLEKSRLLSDRFSAERPKGSFSTLEIQRTEQGDSAMYLCASGDSNTGELFFGEGSRLTVL.

The sample holds many counts of this clonotype. This chain links TRBV7-8 with TRBJ1-5, with D unclear. Germline V lookup: CDR1 SGHVS, CDR2 FQNEAQ. Trimming took 6 bases from V and 7 from J, leaving 10 bases between them. This CDR3 is 12 amino acids long. The CDR3 DNA is TGTGCCAGCAGGACCTCTGGCCAGCCCCAGCATTTT. The encoded protein is CASRTSGQPQHF.

This clonotype was seen more than once but under ten times. The genes are TRBV3-1 and TRBJ2-5; 12 nucleotides agree with TRBD2. This CDR3 is built from 16 residues. The V gene end was trimmed by 1 base and the J gene end by 3 bases; junction bases not matched to a gene: 3. The germline V gene encodes CDR1 LGHDT and CDR2 YNNKEL (reference sequence). DNA of the CDR3: TGTGCCAGCAGCCAAGGACGGACTAGCGGGGAAGAGACCCAGTACTTC. This translates into CASSQGRTSGEETQYF.

This clonotype was seen a handful of times. This chain joins TRBV5-1 and TRBJ1-1; possibly TRBD1 for D (6 bases). Germline V gene data show CDR1 as SGHRS and CDR2 as YFSETQ. Trimming took off 2 bases at V and 2 bases at J, with 19 bases between the two ends. The CDR3 length is 17 residues. DNA of the CDR3: TGCGCCAGCAGCTTCCGACAGGCGTCATGGGGCAACACTGAAGCTTTCTTT. This translates into CASSFRQASWGNTEAFF.

Ten or more counts support this clonotype. The gene calls are TRBV5-6 and TRBJ2-1, with 7 nucleotides matching TRBD1. Looked up from germline, CDR1 is SGHDT and CDR2 is YYEEEE. This CDR3 comprises 16 residues. V lost 1 base to trimming and J lost 4 bases; unmatched junction nucleotides: 8. CDR3 sequence reads: CASSLLARDRYNEQFF. Written as DNA, the CDR3 is TGTGCCAGCAGCTTGTTGGCGAGGGACAGATACAATGAGCAGTTCTTC.

This clonotype came up a few times. This chain joins TRBV5-1 and TRBJ2-2; D not certain. Deletions cut 0 bases from V and 6 bases from J, with 9 bases between. This CDR3 has 14 residues. Germline loops: CDR1 SGHRS, CDR2 YFSETQ. The CDR3 DNA is TGCGCCAGCAGCTTGGGGCAGAGAGCCGGGGAGCTGTTTTTT. The encoded protein is CASSLGQRAGELFF.

This clonotype showed up just a few times. V is TRBV10-3 and J is TRBJ2-7; D is possibly TRBD1 (5 bases). V lost 0 bases and J lost 5, with 11 bases in between. From germline, CDR1 is ENHRY and CDR2 SYGVKD. CDR3 length: 14 residues. In DNA, the CDR3 is TGTGCCATCAGTGAGTCGCAGGGCGGTCACGAGCAGTACGTC. Translating gives CAISESQGGHEQYV.

In this sample, this clonotype turned up a few times. The rearrangement uses TRBV5-1 and TRBJ1-4; TRBD1 agrees at 10 bases. Germline V CDR1 and CDR2: SGHRS, YFSETQ. The CDR3 is made up of 15 amino acids. After removal of 4 bases from V and 6 bases from J, the junction contained 6 bases not matched to a gene. CDR3 sequence (DNA): TGCGCCAGCAGCCCCCTGGGGACAGGGGATGAAAAACTGTTTTTT. Amino acid sequence: CASSPLGTGDEKLFF.

The gene calls are TRBV6-5 and TRBJ2-3; 10 bases map to TRBD1. The CDR3 length is 15 residues. The germline CDR1 and CDR2 sequences are MNHEY and SVGAGI. V dropped 6 bases and J dropped 3; count of bases not matched to a gene: 6. The CDR3 DNA reads as TGTGCCAGCAGCAGACAGGGGGCTAGGACAGATACGCAGTATTTT. It yields the protein CASSRQGARTDTQYF.

This clonotype was counted only a few times. The chain links TRBV7-8 to TRBJ2-1; 10 nucleotides agree with TRBD2. The trim removed 5 bases at V and 0 bases at J, leaving 16 bases unmatched. The germline CDR1 and CDR2 sequences are SGHVS and FQNEAQ. The CDR3 sequence is 20 residues long. In nucleotides, the CDR3 is TGTGCCAGCAGCGACCGGGGACTAGCGTCTATAAAAAGCTCCTACAATGAGCAGTTCTTC. As protein: CASSDRGLASIKSSYNEQFF.

The V and J genes are TRBV6-1 and TRBJ2-7, with 8 bases that match TRBD2. With 3 bases clipped from V and 5 bases from J, the junction kept 9 bases outside the gene matches. Germline CDR1 MNHNS, CDR2 SASEGT. The CDR3 spans 15 residues. The DNA for the CDR3 is TGTGCCAGCAGTGATACGGGACTAGGGTCTCACGAGCAGTACTTC. It codes for CASSDTGLGSHEQYF.